One sample yielded the 20 T cell receptor beta chains listed below, sequenced in a study of shared clonotypes between healthy human individuals (dated by TCRdb to 2020 to 2022). CD8 naive samples consisted of CD45RO-negative cells that were positively selected for CCR7, yielding a CD45RA+CCR7+ population without TemRA cells. Receptor amplification or capture employed the immunoSEQ multiplex PCR assay. Entries here come from immuneACCESS through TCRdb and include only in-frame sequences with V and J called. Some clones fail to appear in such tables; in the studies checked, an unresolved V gene covers under half of the shortfall, and the cause of the remainder is unknown. The sample table contains around 600,000 clones; only one count was recorded for 90% to 95% of them. The ten largest clones represent approximately 0.11% of the sample. Sample: naive CD8+ T cells sorted from blood. Per the publication, the cell subset or site label means: CD45RA+CCR7+. The receptors stem from a woman in her 30s in good health.

The chain links TRBV5-4 to TRBJ2-7, with 9 bases lining up with TRBD1. The J segment lost 2 bases and the V segment lost 4 bases, leaving 10 bases of the junction unmatched. Germline CDR1 reads SGHNT; CDR2 reads YYREEE (reference sequence). The CDR3 spans 16 residues. CDR3 sequence (DNA): TGTGCCAGCAGCATTCACGGGACAGGGAATCCCTACGAGCAGTACTTC. It specifies CASSIHGTGNPYEQYF.

Comment on this clone: This CDR3 is also generated by other DNA sequences in the sample. This chain joins TRBV28 and TRBJ2-7, with D tentatively TRBD1 (6 bases). Germline values: CDR1 MDHEN, CDR2 SYDVKM. V was clipped by 5 bases and J by 0 bases, with 11 bases between them. The CDR3 sequence is 14 residues long. CDR3 nucleotide sequence: TGTGCCAGCAGTCTAATAGGGGGCTCCTACGAGCAGTACTTC. Translating it yields CASSLIGGSYEQYF.

This clone was counted a few times. V and J are TRBV5-6 and TRBJ2-7, with D possibly being TRBD1 (6 bases). V was trimmed by 5 bases and J by 4 bases, leaving 19 bases between them. There are 15 residues in the CDR3. In germline, CDR1 is SGHDT, CDR2 YYEEEE. The CDR3 DNA is TGTGCCAGCAGAGCCCAGGGGCCGGCGGAGTACGAGCAGTACTTC. It translates to CASRAQGPAEYEQYF. Full variable domain (outside the CDR3, taken from reference TRBV5-6 and TRBJ2-7): DAGVTQSPTHLIKTRGQQVTLRCSPKSGHDTVSWYQQALGQGPQFIFQYYEEEERQRGNFPDRFSGHQFPNYSSELNVNALLLGDSALYLCASRAQGPAEYEQYFGPGTRLTVT.

This sequence joins TRBV28 and TRBJ2-7; D unclear. CDR3 length: 14 amino acids. Germline V gene sequence: CDR1 MDHEN, CDR2 SYDVKM. Trimming stripped 10 bases from V and 2 bases from J, with 18 bases between. CDR3 sequence: CATSSSMGAYEQYF. DNA of the CDR3: TGTGCCACCTCTTCCTCGATGGGCGCCTACGAGCAGTACTTC.

V usage is TRBV7-9 and J usage is TRBJ2-5; weak D call: TRBD1 (5 bases). V lost 5 bases and J 4 bases, leaving 8 bases between the germline ends. The CDR3 loop spans 12 amino acids. The germline V gene encodes CDR1 SEHNR and CDR2 FQNEAQ (reference sequence). The CDR3 bases are TGTGCCAGCAGCCCCGACAGAGAGACCCAGTACTTC. Protein: CASSPDRETQYF.

The chain carries TRBV5-1 and TRBJ2-3, with 10 bases identical to TRBD2. The germline V gene encodes CDR1 SGHRS and CDR2 YFSETQ. CDR3 length equals 14 residues. With 4 bases clipped from V and 4 bases from J, the junction kept 3 bases outside the gene matches. The CDR3 DNA sequence: TGCGCCAGCAGCAGGACTAGCGGTTCAGATACGCAGTATTTT. Residues: CASSRTSGSDTQYF.

The V call is TRBV11-3, the J call TRBJ2-1, with TRBD2 matching 16 bases. The CDR3 sequence is 17 residues long. Losses at the gene ends were 1 base for V and 6 bases for J; bases not matched to a gene: 3. CDR1 is SGHNT, CDR2 YENEEA, per germline. DNA for the CDR3: TGTGCCAGCAGCTTAGCCGGGACTAGCGGGAGGGCCAATGAGCAGTTCTTC. It translates to CASSLAGTSGRANEQFF.

The chain combines TRBV27 with TRBJ2-5; D possibly corresponds to TRBD1 (6 bases). Gene TRBJ2-7 matches the end of the DNA better, so the J call may be wrong. The CDR3 is 14 amino acids. Germline V gene lookup returns CDR1 MNHEY and CDR2 SMNVEV (reference sequence). The DNA for the CDR3 is TGTGCCAGCAGTTCCATCGTCAGGGGCGACGAGCAGTACTTC. Encoded protein: CASSSIVRGDEQYF.

The genes are TRBV28 and TRBJ2-5; D is unresolved. Between the trimmed V and J ends, which lost 5 bases and 3 bases, there was a span of 10 bases. This CDR3 spans 13 amino acids. Germline V gene sequence: CDR1 MDHEN, CDR2 SYDVKM. CDR3: CASSLFLKETQYF. Here the CDR3 DNA reads TGTGCCAGCAGTCTTTTCCTAAAAGAGACCCAGTACTTC.

The CDR3 loop reads CASAGQGGNTIYF. The CDR3 bases are TGTGCCAGCGCAGGTCAGGGGGGAAACACCATATATTTT. This rearrangement joins TRBV27 to TRBJ1-3, with D possibly matching TRBD1 (6 bases). Germline lookup yields CDR1 MNHEY and CDR2 SMNVEV (reference sequence). V shed 8 bases and J shed 4 bases, with 12 bases lying between them. The CDR3 consists of 13 residues.

Note on this clone: Other DNA sequences in this specimen translate into the identical CDR3. The chain is built from TRBV7-9 and TRBJ2-7; D is possibly TRBD2 (6 bases). Trimming took 4 bases from V and 0 from J, leaving 10 bases between them. CDR1 is SEHNR and CDR2 is FQNEAQ in the germline V gene (reference sequence). CDR3 length: 14 residues. The CDR3 coding sequence is TGTGCCAGCAGCTCGGGGGTTAGCTCCTACGAGCAGTACTTC. This sequence encodes CASSSGVSSYEQYF.

The chain couples TRBV19 to TRBJ2-7; the D gene is possibly TRBD1 (6 bases). The CDR3 totals 13 residues. Trimming removed 4 bases at V and 6 bases at J, with 13 bases between. Germline V lookup: CDR1 LNHDA, CDR2 SQIVND (reference sequence). The CDR3 DNA follows: TGTGCCAGTAGTAGGGGGCCCAACAGCGAGCAGTACTTC. This sequence encodes CASSRGPNSEQYF.

The chain uses TRBV28 and TRBJ2-1; tentative D call: TRBD1 (6 bases). Germline loops: CDR1 MDHEN, CDR2 SYDVKM. The CDR3 spans 16 residues. Trimming pared 5 bases from V and 3 bases from J, leaving 17 bases between. The chain's CDR3 is CASSQEEDSLYNEQFF. The CDR3 bases are TGTGCCAGCAGTCAGGAAGAGGACAGCCTCTACAATGAGCAGTTCTTC.

The rearrangement uses TRBV7-9 and TRBJ1-1; D remains unclear. There are 12 residues in the CDR3. Germline V gene lookup returns CDR1 SEHNR and CDR2 FQNEAQ (reference sequence). Trimming stripped 3 bases from V and 7 bases from J, with 9 bases between. The CDR3 nucleotides read TGTGCCAGCAGCTTCACAAGGGATGAAGCTTTCTTT. Protein product: CASSFTRDEAFF.

The V gene is TRBV30, the J gene TRBJ2-3, with a tentative D call TRBD2 (5 bases). The CDR3 has 15 residues. Germline V gene data show CDR1 as GTSNPN and CDR2 as SVGIG (reference sequence). V lost 2 bases and J 7 bases, leaving 19 bases between the germline ends. In DNA, the CDR3 is TGTGCCTGGAGTCTAAAGCGGAGCCTCGGGAATACGCAGTATTTT. As protein: CAWSLKRSLGNTQYF.

The chain has TRBV6-5 and TRBJ2-7; the D is unclear. The CDR3 covers 16 residues. Germline lookup yields CDR1 MNHEY and CDR2 SVGAGI. Trimming pared 0 bases from V and 1 base from J, leaving 13 bases between. The CDR3 loop is CASSYSQQFLSYEQYF. The CDR3 nucleotides read TGTGCCAGCAGTTACTCGCAACAGTTCCTTTCCTACGAGCAGTACTTC.

The CDR3 loop is CASSLSPGTSRYEQYF. Here the CDR3 DNA reads TGTGCCAGCAGTTTATCCCCAGGGACCTCGAGATACGAGCAGTACTTC. The rearrangement joins TRBV27 to TRBJ2-7, with D perhaps given as TRBD1 or TRBD2 (5 bases each). The CDR3 has 16 residues. CDR1 MNHEY and CDR2 SMNVEV come from the germline V gene (reference sequence). V dropped 0 bases and J dropped 4 bases, with 16 bases sitting between them.

The V gene is TRBV19, the J gene TRBJ1-2; D unclear. Per the germline V gene, CDR1 is LNHDA and CDR2 is SQIVND (reference sequence). Between the trimmed V and J ends, which lost 1 base and 2 bases, there was a span of 8 bases. There are 14 residues in the CDR3. CDR3 sequence (DNA): TGTGCCAGTAGTATAGGCCGCGCAAACTATGGCTACACCTTC. Translating gives CASSIGRANYGYTF. The full variable domain, in which reference TRBV19 and TRBJ1-2 provide the parts outside the CDR3, is DGGITQSPKYLFRKEGQNVTLSCEQNLNHDAMYWYRQDPGQGLRLIYYSQIVNDFQKGDIAEGYSVSREKKESFPLTVTSAQKNPTAFYLCASSIGRANYGYTFGSGTRLTVV.

This chain uses TRBV7-9 with TRBJ2-1; 8 bases agree with TRBD2. J gave up 3 bases and V 5 bases, and 6 bases lay outside the gene matches. Germline CDR1 reads SEHNR; CDR2 reads FQNEAQ (reference sequence). The CDR3 runs 15 residues. CDR3 protein: CASSPVLAGYNEQFF. The CDR3 region has the DNA TGTGCCAGCAGCCCAGTTCTAGCGGGCTACAATGAGCAGTTCTTC.

The chain links TRBV21-1 to TRBJ2-7; no check of the table's D call, TRBD2, against the DNA was made. TRBV21-1 is listed as a pseudogene. This CDR3 spans 17 amino acids. CDR3: CASSTNRTSGRSYEQYF. CDR3 DNA sequence: TGTGCCAGCAGCACAAACAGGACTAGCGGGAGAAGCTACGAGCAGTACTTC.